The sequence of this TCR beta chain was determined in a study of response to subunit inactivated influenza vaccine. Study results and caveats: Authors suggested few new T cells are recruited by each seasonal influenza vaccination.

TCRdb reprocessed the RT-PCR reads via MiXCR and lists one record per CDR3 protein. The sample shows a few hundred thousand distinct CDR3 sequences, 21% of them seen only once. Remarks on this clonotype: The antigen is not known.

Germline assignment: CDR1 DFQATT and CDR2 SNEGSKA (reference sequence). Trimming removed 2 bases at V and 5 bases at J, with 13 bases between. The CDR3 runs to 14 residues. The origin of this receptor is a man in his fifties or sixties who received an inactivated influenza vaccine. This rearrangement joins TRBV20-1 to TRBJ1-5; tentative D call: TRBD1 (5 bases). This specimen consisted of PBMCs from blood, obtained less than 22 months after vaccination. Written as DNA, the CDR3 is TGCAGTGCTAGATACCCAGGGTTTGATCAGCCCCAGCATTTT. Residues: CSARYPGFDQPQHF.